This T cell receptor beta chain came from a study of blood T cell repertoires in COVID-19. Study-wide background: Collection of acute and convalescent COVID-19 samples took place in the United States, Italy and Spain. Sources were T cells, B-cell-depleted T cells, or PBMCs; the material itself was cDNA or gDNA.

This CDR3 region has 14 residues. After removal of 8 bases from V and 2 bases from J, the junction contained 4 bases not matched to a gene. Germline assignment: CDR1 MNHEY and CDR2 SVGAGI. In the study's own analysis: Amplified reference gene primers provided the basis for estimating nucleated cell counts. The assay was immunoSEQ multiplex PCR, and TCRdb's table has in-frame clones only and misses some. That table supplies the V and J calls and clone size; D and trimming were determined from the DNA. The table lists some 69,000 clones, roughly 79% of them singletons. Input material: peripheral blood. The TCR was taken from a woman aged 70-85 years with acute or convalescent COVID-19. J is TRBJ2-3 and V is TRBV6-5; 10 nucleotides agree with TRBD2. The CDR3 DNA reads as TGTGCCAGCCAGACTAGCGGGTCCACAGATACGCAGTATTTT. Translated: CASQTSGSTDTQYF.